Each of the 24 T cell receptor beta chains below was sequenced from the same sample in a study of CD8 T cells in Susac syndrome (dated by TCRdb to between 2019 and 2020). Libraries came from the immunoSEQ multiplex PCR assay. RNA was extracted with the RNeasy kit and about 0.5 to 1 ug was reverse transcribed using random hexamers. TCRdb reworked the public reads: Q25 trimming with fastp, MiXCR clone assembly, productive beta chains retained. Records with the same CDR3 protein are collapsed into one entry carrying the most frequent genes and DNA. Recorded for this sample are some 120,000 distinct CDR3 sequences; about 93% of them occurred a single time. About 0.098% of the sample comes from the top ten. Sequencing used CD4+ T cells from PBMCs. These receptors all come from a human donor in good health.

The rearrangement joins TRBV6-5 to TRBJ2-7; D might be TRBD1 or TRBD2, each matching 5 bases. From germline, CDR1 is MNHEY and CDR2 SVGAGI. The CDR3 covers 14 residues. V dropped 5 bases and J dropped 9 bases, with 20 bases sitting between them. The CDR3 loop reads CASSHRDRARGQYF. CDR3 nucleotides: TGTGCCAGCAGTCACCGGGACCGAGCTAGGGGGCAGTACTTC.

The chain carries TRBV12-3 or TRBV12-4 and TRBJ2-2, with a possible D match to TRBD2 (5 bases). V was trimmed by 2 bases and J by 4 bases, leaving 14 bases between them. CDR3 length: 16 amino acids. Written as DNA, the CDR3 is TGTGCCAGCAGTTTAAGGCGGGCCTGGAGCACCGGGGAGCTGTTTTTT. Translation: CASSLRRAWSTGELFF.

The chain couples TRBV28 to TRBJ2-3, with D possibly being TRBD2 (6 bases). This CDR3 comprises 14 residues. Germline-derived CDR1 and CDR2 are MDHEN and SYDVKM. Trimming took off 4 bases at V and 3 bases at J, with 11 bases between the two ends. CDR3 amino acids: CASSWGLSTDTQYF. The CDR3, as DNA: TGTGCCAGCAGTTGGGGACTGTCTACAGATACGCAGTATTTT. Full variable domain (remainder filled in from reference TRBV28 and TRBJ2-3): DVKVTQSSRYLVKRTGEKVFLECVQDMDHENMFWYRQDPGLGLRLIYFSYDVKMKEKGDIPEGYSVSREKKERFSLILESASTNQTSMYLCASSWGLSTDTQYFGPGTRLTVL.

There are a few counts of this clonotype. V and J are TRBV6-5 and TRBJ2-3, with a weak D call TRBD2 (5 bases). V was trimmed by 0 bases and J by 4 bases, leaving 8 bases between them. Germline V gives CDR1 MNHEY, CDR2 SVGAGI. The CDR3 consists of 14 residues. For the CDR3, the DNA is TGTGCCAGCAGTTACTCGGGGAGCCCAGATACGCAGTATTTT. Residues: CASSYSGSPDTQYF.

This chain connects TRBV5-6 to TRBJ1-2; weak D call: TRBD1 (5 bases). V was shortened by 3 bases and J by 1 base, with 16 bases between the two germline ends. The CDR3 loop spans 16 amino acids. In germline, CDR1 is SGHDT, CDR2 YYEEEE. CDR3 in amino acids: CASSYETHRINYGYTF. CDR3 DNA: TGTGCCAGCAGCTACGAAACACACAGGATTAACTATGGCTACACCTTC.

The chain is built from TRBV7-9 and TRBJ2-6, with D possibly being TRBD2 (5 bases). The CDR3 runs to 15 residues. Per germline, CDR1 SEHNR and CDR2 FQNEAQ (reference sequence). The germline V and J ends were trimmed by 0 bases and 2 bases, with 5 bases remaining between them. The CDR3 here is CASSLAGAGANVLTF. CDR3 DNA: TGTGCCAGCAGCTTAGCCGGGGCTGGGGCCAACGTCCTGACTTTC.

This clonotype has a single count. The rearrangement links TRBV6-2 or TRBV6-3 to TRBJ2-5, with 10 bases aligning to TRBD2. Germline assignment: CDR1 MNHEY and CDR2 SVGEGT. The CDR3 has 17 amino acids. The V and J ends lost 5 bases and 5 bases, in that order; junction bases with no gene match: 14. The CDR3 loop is CASSPLAGELFGETQYF. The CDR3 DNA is TGTGCCAGCAGTCCTCTAGCGGGAGAGCTCTTCGGGGAGACCCAGTACTTC.

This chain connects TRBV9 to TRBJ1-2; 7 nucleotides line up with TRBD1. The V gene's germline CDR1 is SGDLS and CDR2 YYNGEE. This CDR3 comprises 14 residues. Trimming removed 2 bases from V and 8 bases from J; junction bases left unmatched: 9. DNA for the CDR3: TGTGCCAGCAGCGTCGGGACAGTGTCGGCAGGCTACACCTTC. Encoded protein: CASSVGTVSAGYTF.

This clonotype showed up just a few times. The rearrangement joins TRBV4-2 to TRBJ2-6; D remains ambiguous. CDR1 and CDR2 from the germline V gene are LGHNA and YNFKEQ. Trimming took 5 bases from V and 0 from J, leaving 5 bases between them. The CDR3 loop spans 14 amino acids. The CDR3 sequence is CASSSDSGANVLTF. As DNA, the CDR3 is TGTGCCAGCAGCAGTGACTCTGGGGCCAACGTCCTGACTTTC.

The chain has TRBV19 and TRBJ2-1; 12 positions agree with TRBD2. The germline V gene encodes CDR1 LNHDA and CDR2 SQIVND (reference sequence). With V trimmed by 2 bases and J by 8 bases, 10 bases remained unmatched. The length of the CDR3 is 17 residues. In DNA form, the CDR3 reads TGTGCCAGTAGTATAATTGGGGGGACTAGCGGGTACGATGAGCAGTTCTTC. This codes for CASSIIGGTSGYDEQFF.

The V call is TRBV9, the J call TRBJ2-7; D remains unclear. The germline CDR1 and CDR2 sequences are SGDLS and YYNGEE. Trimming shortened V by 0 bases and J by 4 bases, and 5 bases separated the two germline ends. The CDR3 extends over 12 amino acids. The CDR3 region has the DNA TGTGCCAGCAGCGTAGGATTATACGAGCAGTACTTC. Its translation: CASSVGLYEQYF. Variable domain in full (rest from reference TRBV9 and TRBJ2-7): DSGVTQTPKHLITATGQRVTLRCSPRSGDLSVYWYQQSLDQGLQFLIQYYNGEERAKGNILERFSAQQFPDLHSELNLSSLELGDSALYFCASSVGLYEQYFGPGTRLTVT.

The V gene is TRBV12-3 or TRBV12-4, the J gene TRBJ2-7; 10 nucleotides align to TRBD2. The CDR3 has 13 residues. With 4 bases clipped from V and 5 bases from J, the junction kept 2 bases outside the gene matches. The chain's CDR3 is CASSSGLANEQYF. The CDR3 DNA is TGTGCCAGCAGTTCGGGACTAGCGAACGAGCAGTACTTC.

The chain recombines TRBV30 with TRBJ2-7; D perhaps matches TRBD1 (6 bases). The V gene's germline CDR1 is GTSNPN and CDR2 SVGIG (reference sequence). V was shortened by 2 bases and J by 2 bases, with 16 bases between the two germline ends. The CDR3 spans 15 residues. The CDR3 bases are TGTGCCTGGAGTCAACCCCGGGACACTACCTACGAGCAGTACTTC. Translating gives CAWSQPRDTTYEQYF. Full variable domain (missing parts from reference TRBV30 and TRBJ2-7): SQTIHQWPATLVQPVGSPLSLECTVEGTSNPNLYWYRQAAGRGLQLLFYSVGIGQISSEVPQNLSASRPQDRQFILSSKKLLLSDSGFYLCAWSQPRDTTYEQYFGPGTRLTVT.

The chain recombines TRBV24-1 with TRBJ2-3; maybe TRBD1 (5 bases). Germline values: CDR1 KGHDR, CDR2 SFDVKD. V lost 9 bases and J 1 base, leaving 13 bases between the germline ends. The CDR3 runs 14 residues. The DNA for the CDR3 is TGTGCCACCGACCATGCCAGGGGCACAGATACGCAGTATTTT. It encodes CATDHARGTDTQYF.

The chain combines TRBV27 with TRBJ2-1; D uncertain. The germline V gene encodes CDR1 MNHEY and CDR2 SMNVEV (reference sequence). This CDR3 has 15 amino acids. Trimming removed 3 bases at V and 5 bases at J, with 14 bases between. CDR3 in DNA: TGTGCCAGCAGTTTCTTCGGGCTGGGCGACAATGAGCAGTTCTTC. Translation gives CASSFFGLGDNEQFF.

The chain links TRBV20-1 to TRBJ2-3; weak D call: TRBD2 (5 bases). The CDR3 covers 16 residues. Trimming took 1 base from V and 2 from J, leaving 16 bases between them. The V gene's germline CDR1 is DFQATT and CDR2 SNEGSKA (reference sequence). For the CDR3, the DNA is TGCAGTGCTAGAGGAGTTCTCACTGGACTCACAGATACGCAGTATTTT. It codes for CSARGVLTGLTDTQYF.

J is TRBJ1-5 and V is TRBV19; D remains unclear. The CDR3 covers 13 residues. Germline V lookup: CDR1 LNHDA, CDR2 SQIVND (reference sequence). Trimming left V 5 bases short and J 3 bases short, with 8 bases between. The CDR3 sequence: CASSGWLNQPQHF. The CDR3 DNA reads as TGTGCCAGTAGTGGGTGGCTCAATCAGCCCCAGCATTTT.

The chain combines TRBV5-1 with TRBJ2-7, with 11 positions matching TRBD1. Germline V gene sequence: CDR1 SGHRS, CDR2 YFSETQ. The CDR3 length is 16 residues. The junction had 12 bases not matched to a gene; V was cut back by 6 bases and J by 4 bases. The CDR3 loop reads CASTPRGGTGGYEQYF. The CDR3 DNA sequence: TGCGCCAGCACCCCTCGGGGCGGGACAGGGGGATACGAGCAGTACTTC.

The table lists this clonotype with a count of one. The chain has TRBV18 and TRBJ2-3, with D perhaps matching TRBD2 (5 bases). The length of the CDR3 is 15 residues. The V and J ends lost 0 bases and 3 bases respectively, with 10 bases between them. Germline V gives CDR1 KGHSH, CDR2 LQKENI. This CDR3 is CASSPPGDGTDTQYF. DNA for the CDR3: TGTGCCAGCTCACCACCGGGAGACGGAACAGATACGCAGTATTTT.

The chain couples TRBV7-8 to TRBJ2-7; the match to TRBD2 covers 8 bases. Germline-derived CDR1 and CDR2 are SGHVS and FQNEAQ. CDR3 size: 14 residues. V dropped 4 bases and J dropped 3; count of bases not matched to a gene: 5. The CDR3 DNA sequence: TGTGCCAGCAGCTCTTCGGGAGGGGGCTACGAGCAGTACTTC. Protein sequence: CASSSSGGGYEQYF.

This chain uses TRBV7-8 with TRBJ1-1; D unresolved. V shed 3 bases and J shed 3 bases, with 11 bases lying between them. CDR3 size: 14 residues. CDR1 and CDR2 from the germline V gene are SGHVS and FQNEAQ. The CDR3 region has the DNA TGTGCCAGCAGCTTGACGGAGGCCTACACTGAAGCTTTCTTT. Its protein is CASSLTEAYTEAFF.

DNA for the CDR3: TGTGCCAGCAGCCAAGATCGTCCCGTTCTGGGGACGGGTGGTTTGGCCAAAAACATTCAGTACTTC. It encodes CASSQDRPVLGTGGLAKNIQYF. J is TRBJ2-4 and V is TRBV4-2; perhaps D is TRBD1 or TRBD2 (5 bases each). Trimming took off 0 bases at V and 1 base at J, with 28 bases between the two ends. In germline, CDR1 is LGHNA, CDR2 YNFKEQ. This CDR3 has 22 residues.

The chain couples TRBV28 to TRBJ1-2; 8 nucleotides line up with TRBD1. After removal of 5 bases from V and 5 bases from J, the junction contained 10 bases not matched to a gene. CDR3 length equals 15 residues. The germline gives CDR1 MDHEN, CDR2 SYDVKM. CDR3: CASSHGQGQPYGYTF. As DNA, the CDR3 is TGTGCCAGCAGTCACGGACAGGGCCAGCCTTATGGCTACACCTTC.

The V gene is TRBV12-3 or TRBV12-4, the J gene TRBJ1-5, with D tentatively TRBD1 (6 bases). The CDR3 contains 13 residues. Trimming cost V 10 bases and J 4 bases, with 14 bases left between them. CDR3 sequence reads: CAIQQGPNQPQHF. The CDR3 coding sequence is TGTGCCATCCAACAGGGCCCTAATCAGCCCCAGCATTTT.